These T cell receptor beta chains were read from a single sample in a study of cytomegalovirus exposure and HLA in healthy donors. TCRdb's table, derived via immunoSEQ multiplex PCR, lists solely in-frame clones and lacks some. In the table there are some 200,000 clones, 84% of which are singletons. Source material: PBMCs. Source of these receptors: a woman in her forties or fifties in good health and CMV-seropositive. The CDR3 runs from the conserved cysteine through the conserved F or W.

v_call | cdr3_aa
TRBV2 | CASHGRHSTDTQYF
TRBV5-6 | CASSLAGAPNQPQHF
TRBV6-5 | CASFPGQGARGYTF
TRBV5-5 | CASSLWTDTEAFF
TRBV7-4 | CARTRGDQETQYF
TRBV7-9 | CASSLVYQGTGYTF
TRBV5-8 | CASSRTAGPMNTGELFF
TRBV11-3 | CASSLVGGTEAFF
TRBV12-5 | CASGLSSGGTLYNEQFF
TRBV6-1 | CASSDPGQGITEAFF
TRBV7-6 | CASSSTGYEKLFF
TRBV5-1 | CASSSQGPGYEQYF
TRBV4-1 | CAIPWTSGGRFSYNEQFF
TRBV7-6 | CASSEGLVDYGELFF
TRBV7-2 | CASSFQQWDTQYF
TRBV7-2 | CASSPGGTGVLDTQYF
TRBV29-1 | CSVLAGIIGYNEQFF
TRBV30 | CAWSGTDNQPQHF
TRBV19 | CASRTADRNPYGYTF
TRBV11-2 | CASLGGPGETQYF
TRBV6-5 | CASTYTVESLYNEQFF
TRBV9 | CASSEGTGMETQYF
TRBV29-1 | CSVENGQGASGYTF
TRBV7-3 | CASSKNPTDNEQFF
TRBV2 | CASSESWQGGGPQHF
TRBV27 | CASSPKWVGETQYF
TRBV5-4 | CASSLETGSGYTF
TRBV5-4 | CASSPSRDRSVGYTF
TRBV11-3 | CASSSLGGGNSPLHF
TRBV5-6 | CASSLALLAGHNEQFF
TRBV4-3 | CASSQVFTGEAKYPYEQYF
TRBV7-6 | CASSLTGISGNTIYF
TRBV5-4 | CASSLGSGDGYTF
TRBV6-1 | CASNPGLAGDEQFF
TRBV6-1 | CASSVVRAARGYTF
TRBV6-1 | CASSRTRKNTDTQYF
TRBV9 | CASSPDSLSGNTIYF
TRBV6-6 | CASRPGRLNTEAFF
TRBV28 | CASSGVDRVGDGYTF
TRBV7-9 | CASSWAGVTPSTDTQYF
TRBV7-6 | CASSMDSRRSPLHF
TRBV6-1 | CASSKQGDGTDTQYF
TRBV4-3 | CASSPSPQGEHGYTF
TRBV7-9 | CASADRFYGYTF